These 32 T cell receptor beta chains were sequenced from one sample in a study of PD-L1 blockade in urothelial cancer. This table comes from immunoSEQ multiplex PCR, and its TCRdb copy is limited to in-frame clones, with some not included. The sample has some 52,000 clones, roughly 80% seen once. The sample here was PBMCs, taken around atezolizumab (anti-PD-L1) treatment. The receptors originated from an older man with urothelial cancer.

The chain recombines TRBV7-3 with TRBJ2-2; 11 nucleotides align to TRBD2. Looked up from germline, CDR1 is SGHTA and CDR2 is FQGTGA. Trimming took 0 bases from V and 6 from J; bases not matched to a gene: 0. The CDR3 is 15 residues long. This CDR3 is CASSLTSGGAGELFF. The CDR3 DNA is TGTGCCAGCAGCTTAACTAGCGGGGGGGCCGGGGAGCTGTTTTTT.

This clone has a handful of counts. V usage is TRBV9 and J usage is TRBJ2-7, with 7 positions matching TRBD1. With 6 bases clipped from V and 0 bases from J, the junction kept 6 bases outside the gene matches. The length of the CDR3 is 14 residues. Germline V gives CDR1 SGDLS, CDR2 YYNGEE. The CDR3 bases are TGTGCCAGCACGAGGGGGCCTGACTCCTACGAGCAGTACTTC. Protein sequence: CASTRGPDSYEQYF.

The gene calls are TRBV18 and TRBJ2-7; 7 nucleotides agree with TRBD1. After removal of 3 bases from V and 3 bases from J, the junction contained 5 bases not matched to a gene. The CDR3 covers 14 residues. Germline CDR1 is KGHSH and CDR2 is LQKENI. CDR3 bases: TGTGCCAGCTCACCCCTGGCAGGGGGCTACGAGCAGTACTTC. This sequence encodes CASSPLAGGYEQYF.

This clone has only one observation. The V gene is TRBV19, the J gene TRBJ2-5; D not resolved. Trimming removed 3 bases from V and 3 bases from J, with 8 bases in between. Germline V gene lookup returns CDR1 LNHDA and CDR2 SQIVND (reference sequence). The CDR3 runs to 13 residues. The CDR3 is CASSILAEETQYF. The DNA of the CDR3 is TGTGCCAGTAGTATCCTGGCAGAAGAGACCCAGTACTTC.

The chain employs TRBV29-1 and TRBJ2-1, with TRBD1 matching 9 bases. The CDR3 sequence is 16 residues long. Per the germline V gene, CDR1 is SQVTM and CDR2 is ANQGSEA. V lost 0 bases and J lost 5; bases outside the gene matches: 8. The CDR3 DNA sequence: TGCAGCGTTGAAGACCCACAGGGGGCCGTACACAATGAGCAGTTCTTC. The encoded protein is CSVEDPQGAVHNEQFF.

This clone was detected only once. The chain has TRBV4-3 and TRBJ2-3; 7 bases match TRBD1. J gave up 1 base and V 2 bases, and 3 bases lay outside the gene matches. CDR1 is LGHNA, CDR2 YSLEER, per germline. The CDR3 loop spans 15 amino acids. CDR3 bases: TGCGCCAGCAGCCAATCCGGGACAGGCACAGATACGCAGTATTTT. Protein sequence: CASSQSGTGTDTQYF.

Only a few counts were recorded for this clone. The chain joins TRBV15 to TRBJ2-1, with 9 bases identical to TRBD2. The germline gives CDR1 LNHNV, CDR2 YYDKDF (reference sequence). The trim removed 2 bases at V and 7 bases at J, leaving 9 bases unmatched. There are 16 residues in the CDR3. CDR3 in DNA: TGTGCCACCAGCAGATTTAGCGGGAGTAACAGGAATGAGCAGTTCTTC. Amino acids: CATSRFSGSNRNEQFF. The complete variable domain, with remaining parts taken from reference TRBV15 and TRBJ2-1, reads DAMVIQNPRYQVTQFGKPVTLSCSQTLNHNVMYWYQQKSSQAPKLLFHYYDKDFNNEADTPDNFQSRRPNTSFCFLDIRSPGLGDTAMYLCATSRFSGSNRNEQFFGPGTRLTVL.

This clone was recorded a few times. The rearrangement uses TRBV4-1 and TRBJ2-1, with TRBD2 matching over 12 bases. V trimming: 4 bases; J trimming: 2 bases; junction bases outside the gene matches: 9. CDR3 length: 18 residues. The germline gives CDR1 MGHRA, CDR2 YSYEKL. CDR3 in DNA: TGCGCCAGCAGCCCGGGACTAGCGGGCCGGTTTCCCTACAATGAGCAGTTCTTC. Translating gives CASSPGLAGRFPYNEQFF.

This clone showed up just a few times. The chain couples TRBV2 to TRBJ2-7; 7 bases match TRBD2. Germline V gene lookup returns CDR1 SNHLY and CDR2 FYNNEI. Trimming at V came to 6 bases and at J to 2 bases, leaving 10 bases not matched to a gene. The CDR3 length is 15 residues. The CDR3 is CASRGGASRTYEQYF. The CDR3 DNA reads TGTGCCAGCAGGGGAGGGGCTAGTCGTACCTACGAGCAGTACTTC. The whole variable domain, remainder taken from reference TRBV2 and TRBJ2-7, is EPEVTQTPSHQVTQMGQEVILRCVPISNHLYFYWYRQILGQKVEFLVSFYNNEISEKSEIFDDQFSVERPDGSNFTLKIRSTKLEDSAMYFCASRGGASRTYEQYFGPGTRLTVT.

The chain joins TRBV7-9 to TRBJ1-4; D call uncertain. Trimming stripped 4 bases from V and 8 bases from J, with 20 bases between. This CDR3 contains 16 residues. Germline V gene sequence: CDR1 SEHNR, CDR2 FQNEAQ (reference sequence). The CDR3 nucleotides are TGTGCCAGCAGCTCCGATTCGGAGATGATTGGCGAAAAACTGTTTTTT. Translation gives CASSSDSEMIGEKLFF.

This clone was counted a few times. The CDR3 nucleotides read TGTGCCAGCAGTGACCGTTCCGGGACAGGGGGCTCCGAGCAGTACTTC. Residues: CASSDRSGTGGSEQYF. V and J are TRBV2 and TRBJ2-7; 12 nucleotides match TRBD1. Germline CDR1 SNHLY, CDR2 FYNNEI. V lost 3 bases, J lost 6 bases, and 9 bases stayed unmatched. This CDR3 is 16 amino acids long.

The rearrangement joins TRBV6-5 to TRBJ2-7; 8 nucleotides align to TRBD1. V trimming: 4 bases; J trimming: 5 bases; junction bases outside the gene matches: 7. The CDR3 length is 14 residues. Germline CDR1 is MNHEY and CDR2 is SVGAGI. DNA of the CDR3: TGTGCCAGCAGTTCCCGGACAGGGATAAACGAGCAGTACTTC. Its protein is CASSSRTGINEQYF.

V is TRBV4-3 and J is TRBJ2-7, with D possibly matching TRBD1 (6 bases). V was cut by 0 bases and J by 5 bases, with 23 bases left in between. Per the germline V gene, CDR1 is LGHNA and CDR2 is YSLEER. CDR3 length: 18 residues. Here the CDR3 reads CASSQEDPPQGPRNEQYF. CDR3 in DNA: TGCGCCAGCAGCCAAGAAGATCCACCACAGGGTCCAAGGAACGAGCAGTACTTC.

The genes are TRBV6-1 and TRBJ1-2; possibly TRBD1 for D (5 bases). The CDR3 consists of 15 residues. Trimming stripped 8 bases from V and 2 bases from J, with 18 bases between. Germline V gene lookup returns CDR1 MNHNS and CDR2 SASEGT. The DNA for the CDR3 is TGTGCCAGCGGGGGGGACCGAAACGGGAACTATGGCTACACCTTC. Translating it yields CASGGDRNGNYGYTF.

A single count supports this clone. This chain connects TRBV29-1 to TRBJ2-7; TRBD2 aligns across 9 bases. CDR1 is SQVTM, CDR2 ANQGSEA, per germline. The CDR3 is made up of 16 amino acids. Trimming removed 7 bases from V and 5 bases from J; junction bases left unmatched: 18. Here the CDR3 reads CSARGASGNLVNEQYF. The CDR3 DNA follows: TGCAGCGCTCGAGGGGCTAGCGGGAATCTAGTCAACGAGCAGTACTTC.

The chain uses TRBV9 and TRBJ1-3, with a weak D call TRBD1 (6 bases). V was pared by 1 base and J by 4 bases, with 30 bases between. The CDR3 is made up of 21 amino acids. Germline V gene lookup returns CDR1 SGDLS and CDR2 YYNGEE. CDR3 loop: CASSVFPVPVGADGWGNTIYF. CDR3 coding DNA: TGTGCCAGCAGCGTATTCCCCGTACCCGTGGGGGCTGATGGTTGGGGAAACACCATATATTTT.

The CDR3 spells CASSVGPGHYNEQFF. Written as DNA, the CDR3 is TGTGCCAGTAGTGTGGGCCCTGGACACTACAATGAGCAGTTCTTC. The chain combines TRBV19 with TRBJ2-1; TRBD1 is a possible D gene (5 bases). Germline loops: CDR1 LNHDA, CDR2 SQIVND (reference sequence). Trimming pared 5 bases from V and 3 bases from J, leaving 14 bases between. The CDR3 is made up of 15 amino acids.

The chain is built from TRBV5-1 and TRBJ2-2; D remains unclear. Germline CDR1 is SGHRS and CDR2 is YFSETQ. V was cut by 1 base and J by 0 bases, with 4 bases left in between. This CDR3 has 14 residues. The DNA for the CDR3 is TGCGCCAGCAGCTTGAACACGAACACCGGGGAGCTGTTTTTT. Its protein is CASSLNTNTGELFF.

This clone occurred a few times. This chain uses TRBV25-1 with TRBJ2-5; 14 bases align to TRBD2. This CDR3 is 17 amino acids long. The V gene's germline CDR1 is MGHDK and CDR2 SYGVNS. Trimming at V came to 3 bases and at J to 3 bases, leaving 6 bases not matched to a gene. This chain's CDR3 is CASSEPTSGGVKETQYF. CDR3 DNA sequence: TGTGCCAGCAGTGAGCCGACTAGCGGGGGGGTAAAAGAGACCCAGTACTTC.

The V gene is TRBV6-1, the J gene TRBJ1-6; D unclear. The length of the CDR3 is 13 residues. Germline V gives CDR1 MNHNS, CDR2 SASEGT. Trimming stripped 7 bases from V and 10 bases from J, with 14 bases between. The CDR3 sequence: CASIVGGKSPLHF. DNA for the CDR3: TGTGCCAGCATTGTGGGAGGGAAATCACCCCTCCACTTT.

This chain links TRBV4-3 with TRBJ2-7; D unresolved. Between the trimmed V and J ends, which lost 0 bases and 0 bases, there was a span of 3 bases. The CDR3 spans 13 residues. CDR1 LGHNA and CDR2 YSLEER come from the germline V gene. The DNA of the CDR3 is TGCGCCAGCAGCCAAGAACACTCCTACGAGCAGTACTTC. Translating gives CASSQEHSYEQYF.

The gene calls are TRBV28 and TRBJ1-1, with D perhaps TRBD1 (6 bases). The germline CDR1 and CDR2 sequences are MDHEN and SYDVKM. The CDR3 length is 16 residues. V dropped 2 bases and J dropped 2 bases, with 15 bases sitting between them. This chain's CDR3 is CASSLVGPGVNTEAFF. The DNA for the CDR3 is TGTGCCAGCAGTTTAGTCGGTCCAGGGGTTAACACTGAAGCTTTCTTT.

The rearrangement links TRBV4-1 to TRBJ1-3, with D perhaps TRBD1 (5 bases). The CDR3 consists of 16 residues. Germline V gives CDR1 MGHRA, CDR2 YSYEKL. The V end lost 4 bases, the J end lost 2 bases, and 15 bases lay between the germline ends. CDR3 in DNA: TGCGCCAGCAGCCCCATCCTCAGGGAGGCTGGAAACACCATATATTTT. Amino acid sequence: CASSPILREAGNTIYF.

J is TRBJ2-1 and V is TRBV20-1, with a possible D match to TRBD1 (6 bases). The CDR3 has 10 residues. V dropped 8 bases and J dropped 7 bases, with 9 bases sitting between them. Germline V gene lookup returns CDR1 DFQATT and CDR2 SNEGSKA (reference sequence). The CDR3: CSPRGNEQFF. The CDR3 DNA is TGCAGTCCAAGGGGGAATGAGCAGTTCTTC.

The chain links TRBV10-3 to TRBJ1-1; no definite D call. Deletions cut 11 bases from V and 3 bases from J, with 10 bases between. Germline V lookup: CDR1 ENHRY, CDR2 SYGVKD. The CDR3 runs to 11 residues. CDR3 in amino acids: CAYAVDTEAFF. The DNA of the CDR3 is TGTGCCTACGCGGTGGACACTGAAGCTTTCTTT.

V is TRBV4-2 and J is TRBJ2-5, with 11 bases that match TRBD2. The germline gives CDR1 LGHNA, CDR2 YNFKEQ. J gave up 2 bases and V 2 bases, and 4 bases lay outside the gene matches. CDR3 length: 16 amino acids. In DNA form, the CDR3 reads TGTGCCAGCAGCCAACGACTAGCGGGGTCTCAAGAGACCCAGTACTTC. It codes for CASSQRLAGSQETQYF.

This clone was observed a handful of times. The V and J genes are TRBV18 and TRBJ2-3; 8 bases fit TRBD1. Germline values: CDR1 KGHSH, CDR2 LQKENI. This CDR3 comprises 16 residues. Losses at the gene ends were 2 bases for V and 1 base for J; bases not matched to a gene: 5. This chain's CDR3 is CASSPRADRGTDTQYF. For the CDR3, the DNA is TGTGCCAGCTCACCAAGGGCGGACAGGGGCACAGATACGCAGTATTTT.

This chain's CDR3 is CASSLGSGGETQYF. Here the CDR3 DNA reads TGCGCCAGCAGCTTGGGTAGCGGAGGGGAGACCCAGTACTTC. The chain links TRBV5-1 to TRBJ2-5; tentatively, D is TRBD2 (6 bases). This CDR3 comprises 14 residues. Trimming pared 0 bases from V and 5 bases from J, leaving 11 bases between. The germline CDR1 and CDR2 sequences are SGHRS and YFSETQ. Drawing the rest from reference TRBV5-1 and TRBJ2-5, the complete variable domain is KAGVTQTPRYLIKTRGQQVTLSCSPISGHRSVSWYQQTPGQGLQFLFEYFSETQRNKGNFPGRFSGRQFSNSRSEMNVSTLELGDSALYLCASSLGSGGETQYFGPGTRLLVL.

This clone was recorded a few times. This chain uses TRBV2 with TRBJ2-3; TRBD2 matches at 7 bases. The length of the CDR3 is 12 residues. The J segment lost 8 bases and the V segment lost 6 bases, leaving 5 bases of the junction unmatched. The germline V gene has CDR1 SNHLY and CDR2 FYNNEI. The CDR3 sequence is CASRPGGGTQYF. CDR3 DNA sequence: TGTGCCAGCAGGCCGGGGGGTGGTACGCAGTATTTT.

The chain couples TRBV5-1 to TRBJ1-2; D may be TRBD1 (6 bases). This CDR3 spans 15 amino acids. V lost 0 bases and J 8 bases, leaving 17 bases between the germline ends. Germline assignment: CDR1 SGHRS and CDR2 YFSETQ. CDR3 DNA sequence: TGCGCCAGCAGCTTGGCCGTGGGGGCTAGAGGGGGCTACACCTTC. Its protein product is CASSLAVGARGGYTF.

This clone came up a few times. The chain uses TRBV7-2 and TRBJ2-2; 12 bases are shared with TRBD2. V lost 1 base, J lost 7 bases, and 4 bases stayed unmatched. The CDR3 is 16 residues long. Germline CDR1 is SGHTA and CDR2 is FQGNSA. CDR3 region: CASSLGLAGVDGELFF. CDR3 DNA: TGTGCCAGCAGCTTAGGACTAGCGGGGGTTGACGGGGAGCTGTTTTTT.

The chain uses TRBV5-1 and TRBJ2-1; a weak D match, TRBD1 (5 bases). Trimming shortened V by 5 bases and J by 5 bases, and 17 bases separated the two germline ends. The CDR3 totals 15 residues. Germline assignment: CDR1 SGHRS and CDR2 YFSETQ. The CDR3: CASRITGQGNNEQFF. The CDR3 coding sequence is TGCGCCAGCAGGATTACGGGCCAGGGTAACAATGAGCAGTTCTTC. Full variable domain (rest looked up from reference TRBV5-1 and TRBJ2-1): KAGVTQTPRYLIKTRGQQVTLSCSPISGHRSVSWYQQTPGQGLQFLFEYFSETQRNKGNFPGRFSGRQFSNSRSEMNVSTLELGDSALYLCASRITGQGNNEQFFGPGTRLTVL.